The rows below give T cell receptor beta chains drawn from one sample of a study of shared clonotypes between healthy human individuals. The repertoire was sequenced with immunoSEQ multiplex PCR; TCRdb's copy has only in-frame clones and lacks some. This table has 1 million to 1.3 million clones, 78% appearing once. The source material was memory CD4+ T cells from PBMCs. The source of these receptors is a man aged 18 to 30 in good health. Some clones in this sample may be carry-over from other donors' samples. Both conserved end residues are part of each CDR3. The D gene is left open where the match is weak. Rows give clone size only sometimes, using once, few, many, or a class for an expanded clone.

cdr3_nt: TGTGCCAGCTCACCCTCCAGGTTCTCCTACAATGAGCAGTTCTTC
cdr3_aa: CASSPSRFSYNEQFF
j_call: TRBJ2-1
v_call: TRBV18
d_call: NA
cdr3_length: 15
clone_size: NA

cdr3_nt: TGTGCCAGCAGTTCAGTGTGGGGGGACCATGAAAAACTGTTTTTT
cdr3_aa: CASSSVWGDHEKLFF
j_call: TRBJ1-4
v_call: TRBV28
d_call: NA
cdr3_length: 15
clone_size: NA

cdr3_nt: TGCGCCAGCAGCCAAGGATTGGTCAGCTATGGCTACACCTTC
cdr3_aa: CASSQGLVSYGYTF
j_call: TRBJ1-2
v_call: TRBV4-1
d_call: NA
cdr3_length: 14
clone_size: NA

cdr3_nt: TGTGCCAGTAGTCGGGCCGGGACCCTAGGGCGCGAGCAGTACTTC
cdr3_aa: CASSRAGTLGREQYF
j_call: TRBJ2-7
v_call: TRBV19
d_call: NA
cdr3_length: 15
clone_size: NA

cdr3_nt: TGTGCCTGGAGTGGAGGGGGAAATCAGCCCCAGCATTTT
cdr3_aa: CAWSGGGNQPQHF
j_call: TRBJ1-5
v_call: TRBV30
d_call: NA
cdr3_length: 13
clone_size: NA

cdr3_nt: TGTGCCAGCAGCTTAAGGGCCCCGAAAGGGGACACTGAAGCTTTCTTT
cdr3_aa: CASSLRAPKGDTEAFF
j_call: TRBJ1-1
v_call: TRBV7-3
d_call: NA
cdr3_length: 16
clone_size: NA

cdr3_nt: TGTGCCAGCAGCTCCGGAGTTTTGGGACAGTTCCTCCCGAGGGCGGCTTTCTTT
cdr3_aa: CASSSGVLGQFLPRAAFF
j_call: TRBJ1-1
v_call: TRBV5-8
d_call: TRBD1
cdr3_length: 18
clone_size: few

cdr3_nt: TGTGCCAGCAGTACCCCCGGACAGGGGAGGGATGAGCAGTTCTTC
cdr3_aa: CASSTPGQGRDEQFF
j_call: TRBJ2-1
v_call: TRBV28
d_call: TRBD1
cdr3_length: 15
clone_size: NA

cdr3_nt: TGTGCCAGCAGTTTGGGGCCGGGGGAATTTAGCAATCAGCCCCAGCATTTT
cdr3_aa: CASSLGPGEFSNQPQHF
j_call: TRBJ1-5
v_call: TRBV28
d_call: NA
cdr3_length: 17
clone_size: NA

cdr3_nt: TGCGCCAGCAGCTTGATAGGGGGGCTGGAGCAGTACTTC
cdr3_aa: CASSLIGGLEQYF
j_call: TRBJ2-7
v_call: TRBV5-1
d_call: NA
cdr3_length: 13
clone_size: NA

cdr3_nt: TGTGCCAGCAGTTCAATAGCTGGGGGGAGTCACTACGAGCAGTACTTC
cdr3_aa: CASSSIAGGSHYEQYF
j_call: TRBJ2-7
v_call: TRBV6-5
d_call: NA
cdr3_length: 16
clone_size: NA

cdr3_nt: TGTGCCAGCAGCTTGGCGGGCCCCCATGAGCAGTTCTTC
cdr3_aa: CASSLAGPHEQFF
j_call: TRBJ2-1
v_call: TRBV5-6
d_call: NA
cdr3_length: 13
clone_size: NA

cdr3_nt: TGTGCCAGTAGTGTTAGCGGGAGCTCCTACAATGAGCAGTTCTTC
cdr3_aa: CASSVSGSSYNEQFF
j_call: TRBJ2-1
v_call: TRBV19
d_call: TRBD2
cdr3_length: 15
clone_size: NA

cdr3_nt: TGTGCCACCAGCAGAGAGGGGGCAGGAGGGCAAGAGACCCAGTACTTC
cdr3_aa: CATSREGAGGQETQYF
j_call: TRBJ2-5
v_call: TRBV15
d_call: NA
cdr3_length: 16
clone_size: NA

cdr3_nt: TGTGCCAGCAGCTTACGGACTAGCGGGACCGATACGCAGTATTTT
cdr3_aa: CASSLRTSGTDTQYF
j_call: TRBJ2-3
v_call: TRBV5-6
d_call: TRBD2
cdr3_length: 15
clone_size: NA

cdr3_nt: TGCAGTGCTAGAGGTTATGGCTACACCTTC
cdr3_aa: CSARGYGYTF
j_call: TRBJ1-2
v_call: TRBV20-1
d_call: NA
cdr3_length: 10
clone_size: NA

cdr3_nt: TGCGCCAGCAGCACCGGACAGGGGGCGATGGCCGAGCAGTACTTC
cdr3_aa: CASSTGQGAMAEQYF
j_call: TRBJ2-7
v_call: TRBV5-1
d_call: TRBD1
cdr3_length: 15
clone_size: NA

cdr3_nt: TGCGCCAGCAGCTGGAGTTCGGGACAGGGGAACGAGCAGTACTTC
cdr3_aa: CASSWSSGQGNEQYF
j_call: TRBJ2-7
v_call: TRBV5-1
d_call: TRBD1
cdr3_length: 15
clone_size: once

cdr3_nt: TGTGCCAGCAGGAAAAGCGCCGGGGAGCTGTTTTTT
cdr3_aa: CASRKSAGELFF
j_call: TRBJ2-2
v_call: TRBV28
d_call: NA
cdr3_length: 12
clone_size: few

cdr3_nt: TGTGCCAGCAGCGATCCAGGACTAGCGGGAGGCTCCTACAATGAGCAGTTCTTC
cdr3_aa: CASSDPGLAGGSYNEQFF
j_call: TRBJ2-1
v_call: TRBV2
d_call: TRBD2
cdr3_length: 18
clone_size: NA

cdr3_nt: TGTGCCAGCAGTAAGGAGGGGTTTGACGAGCAGTACTTC
cdr3_aa: CASSKEGFDEQYF
j_call: TRBJ2-7
v_call: TRBV2
d_call: NA
cdr3_length: 13
clone_size: NA

cdr3_nt: TGTGCCAGCAGCTTAGAACCGGGACAGGGGACCACTGAAGCTTTCTTT
cdr3_aa: CASSLEPGQGTTEAFF
j_call: TRBJ1-1
v_call: TRBV7-1
d_call: TRBD1
cdr3_length: 16
clone_size: NA

cdr3_nt: TGTGCCAGCAGTCCGGGACAGGGGGCGCGTGGCTATGGCTACACCTTC
cdr3_aa: CASSPGQGARGYGYTF
j_call: TRBJ1-2
v_call: TRBV6-4
d_call: TRBD1
cdr3_length: 16
clone_size: NA

cdr3_nt: TGTGCCAGCAGCCTAACCGAGGGGGCAGTTGAGCAGTACTTC
cdr3_aa: CASSLTEGAVEQYF
j_call: TRBJ2-7
v_call: TRBV7-9
d_call: TRBD1
cdr3_length: 14
clone_size: NA

cdr3_nt: TGTGCCAGCAGCCGGACACCGAACTATGGCTACACCTTC
cdr3_aa: CASSRTPNYGYTF
j_call: TRBJ1-2
v_call: TRBV28
d_call: NA
cdr3_length: 13
clone_size: NA

cdr3_nt: TGTGCCATCAGTTCGACTAGCGGATTCCAAGAGACCCAGTACTTC
cdr3_aa: CAISSTSGFQETQYF
j_call: TRBJ2-5
v_call: TRBV10-3
d_call: TRBD2
cdr3_length: 15
clone_size: NA

cdr3_nt: TGTGCCAGCTCACGCACAGGACTCTCGACGGTCTATGGCTACACCTTC
cdr3_aa: CASSRTGLSTVYGYTF
j_call: TRBJ1-2
v_call: TRBV18
d_call: NA
cdr3_length: 16
clone_size: NA

cdr3_nt: TGCGCCAGCAGCTTGGCAGCGGGAGGTCCCGAGCAGTACTTC
cdr3_aa: CASSLAAGGPEQYF
j_call: TRBJ2-7
v_call: TRBV5-1
d_call: TRBD2
cdr3_length: 14
clone_size: NA

cdr3_nt: TGTGCCAGCAGCGTAGGTCGGCAGAACTATGGCTACACCTTC
cdr3_aa: CASSVGRQNYGYTF
j_call: TRBJ1-2
v_call: TRBV9
d_call: NA
cdr3_length: 14
clone_size: NA

cdr3_nt: TGTGCCAGCAGCTTGGGGGCAGGTGTCGACTATGGCTACACCTTC
cdr3_aa: CASSLGAGVDYGYTF
j_call: TRBJ1-2
v_call: TRBV5-6
d_call: NA
cdr3_length: 15
clone_size: NA

cdr3_nt: TGTGCCACCAGTGAAGGCACCACCCCCTACGAGCAGTACTTC
cdr3_aa: CATSEGTTPYEQYF
j_call: TRBJ2-7
v_call: TRBV25-1
d_call: NA
cdr3_length: 14
clone_size: NA

cdr3_nt: TGCGCCAGCAGCGGGACCGGGACAGGGGAAAGAAGGAGGGATGGCTACACCTTC
cdr3_aa: CASSGTGTGERRRDGYTF
j_call: TRBJ1-2
v_call: TRBV5-1
d_call: TRBD1
cdr3_length: 18
clone_size: NA

cdr3_nt: TGTGCCAGCAGCTCCCAGGGGGCAGCGAGGGAGACCCAGTACTTC
cdr3_aa: CASSSQGAARETQYF
j_call: TRBJ2-5
v_call: TRBV7-9
d_call: TRBD1
cdr3_length: 15
clone_size: NA

cdr3_nt: TGTGCCATCAGCGGGTCTGCCAATGAGCAGTTCTTC
cdr3_aa: CAISGSANEQFF
j_call: TRBJ2-1
v_call: TRBV10-3
d_call: NA
cdr3_length: 12
clone_size: NA

cdr3_nt: TGTGCCGCGTTCCGGGACAGGGAGAACTATGGCTACACCTTC
cdr3_aa: CAAFRDRENYGYTF
j_call: TRBJ1-2
v_call: TRBV2
d_call: TRBD1
cdr3_length: 14
clone_size: NA

cdr3_nt: TGTGCCAGTAGCGAATTAAGCGGCTTTTACAATGAGCAGTTCTTC
cdr3_aa: CASSELSGFYNEQFF
j_call: TRBJ2-1
v_call: TRBV19
d_call: NA
cdr3_length: 15
clone_size: NA

cdr3_nt: TGTGCCAGCAGTTTAGTGGGGGCCAGGCACAATGAGCAGTTCTTC
cdr3_aa: CASSLVGARHNEQFF
j_call: TRBJ2-1
v_call: TRBV27
d_call: NA
cdr3_length: 15
clone_size: once

cdr3_nt: TGTGCCAGCCAAGCGGGAGGGTACAATGAGCAGTTCTTC
cdr3_aa: CASQAGGYNEQFF
j_call: TRBJ2-1
v_call: TRBV7-9
d_call: TRBD2
cdr3_length: 13
clone_size: NA

cdr3_nt: TGTGCCTGGAGTGATAGCGGGAGGGCAGATACGCAGTATTTT
cdr3_aa: CAWSDSGRADTQYF
j_call: TRBJ2-3
v_call: TRBV30
d_call: TRBD2
cdr3_length: 14
clone_size: NA

cdr3_nt: TGTGCCAGCAGTGAAGAAAACAATCAGCCCCAGCATTTT
cdr3_aa: CASSEENNQPQHF
j_call: TRBJ1-5
v_call: TRBV2
d_call: NA
cdr3_length: 13
clone_size: NA

cdr3_nt: TGTGCCAGCAGTCCCCGGGACAGCCATCCGTTCTTC
cdr3_aa: CASSPRDSHPFF
j_call: TRBJ2-1
v_call: TRBV28
d_call: TRBD1
cdr3_length: 12
clone_size: NA

cdr3_nt: TGTGTCAGCAGCCGGCTTACGGGGCCCTATGGCTACACCTTC
cdr3_aa: CVSSRLTGPYGYTF
j_call: TRBJ1-2
v_call: TRBV7-2
d_call: NA
cdr3_length: 14
clone_size: NA

cdr3_nt: TGTGCCAGCTCACCAGTTAGCCAGGATTATGGCTACACCTTC
cdr3_aa: CASSPVSQDYGYTF
j_call: TRBJ1-2
v_call: TRBV18
d_call: NA
cdr3_length: 14
clone_size: once

cdr3_nt: TGTGCCTGGACCGGACGCTCTGGAAACACCATATATTTT
cdr3_aa: CAWTGRSGNTIYF
j_call: TRBJ1-3
v_call: TRBV30
d_call: NA
cdr3_length: 13
clone_size: NA

cdr3_nt: TGCAGCGCCCAGGGTTGGGAGATGGGAGCTTTCTTT
cdr3_aa: CSAQGWEMGAFF
j_call: TRBJ1-1
v_call: TRBV29-1
d_call: NA
cdr3_length: 12
clone_size: NA

cdr3_nt: TGTGCCAGCAGCGCTCGGGGGGGAGACACAGATACGCAGTATTTT
cdr3_aa: CASSARGGDTDTQYF
j_call: TRBJ2-3
v_call: TRBV11-2
d_call: TRBD2
cdr3_length: 15
clone_size: NA

cdr3_nt: TGCGCCAGCAGTGATCCTCGACTAGCGGGCAGCTCCTACGAGCAGTACTTC
cdr3_aa: CASSDPRLAGSSYEQYF
j_call: TRBJ2-7
v_call: TRBV10-2
d_call: TRBD2
cdr3_length: 17
clone_size: NA

cdr3_nt: TGTGCCAGCAGTCACAGGGGCCTTGACATTCAGTACTTC
cdr3_aa: CASSHRGLDIQYF
j_call: TRBJ2-4
v_call: TRBV6-6
d_call: TRBD1
cdr3_length: 13
clone_size: NA

cdr3_nt: TGTGCCACCTGGGGGGGAGGTGGAAACACCATATATTTT
cdr3_aa: CATWGGGGNTIYF
j_call: TRBJ1-3
v_call: TRBV6-1
d_call: NA
cdr3_length: 13
clone_size: NA